This T cell receptor beta chain was sequenced in a study of T cell repertoires in cytomegalovirus infection. TCRdb itself ran the reads through MiXCR, one entry per CDR3 protein. The sample includes about 190,000 distinct CDR3 sequences, about 30% of them seen just once. Trimming took 3 bases from V and 5 from J, leaving 19 bases between them. The CDR3 spans 15 residues. Germline V CDR1 and CDR2: DFQATT, SNEGSKA (reference sequence). V usage is TRBV20-1 and J usage is TRBJ1-1, with a weak D call TRBD1 (5 bases). Sequencing was done on a sample of PBMCs. This TCR was recovered from a human donor in good health (CMV status not recorded). Some clones in this sample may be carry-over from other donors' samples. CDR3 DNA: TGCAGTGCTAGGGGGCGGAGGAATGAGGGTACTGAAGCTTTCTTT. This gives the protein CSARGRRNEGTEAFF.